Listed here is a single T cell receptor (beta chain). The antigen remains unidentified. Cells that had been cultured for approximately ten days were the source of isolated CD4+ T cells. The data were obtained in a study of vaccination effects on CD4 cells after COVID-19. Study-wide results and caveats: Vaccine- and infection-induced clones showed marked clonal contraction late following vaccination.

Profiling relied on immunoSEQ multiplex PCR, and the TCRdb table lists in-frame clones only, not all of them. The table shows about 45,000 clones, with roughly 80% occurring only once. The length of the CDR3 is 16 residues. In germline, CDR1 is SGHKS, CDR2 YYEKEE (reference sequence). V gave up 3 bases and J gave up 0 bases, with 12 bases separating them. The V gene is TRBV5-5, the J gene TRBJ2-2, with D maybe TRBD1 (5 bases). The clonotype originates from a human donor who had a prior SARS-CoV-2 infection. The sample was CD4+ T cells from PBMCs cultured without peptide, taken before COVID-19 vaccination. The DNA of the CDR3 is TGTGCCAGCAGCTCACAGCAGGGCTCGAACACCGGGGAGCTGTTTTTT. This sequence encodes CASSSQQGSNTGELFF.